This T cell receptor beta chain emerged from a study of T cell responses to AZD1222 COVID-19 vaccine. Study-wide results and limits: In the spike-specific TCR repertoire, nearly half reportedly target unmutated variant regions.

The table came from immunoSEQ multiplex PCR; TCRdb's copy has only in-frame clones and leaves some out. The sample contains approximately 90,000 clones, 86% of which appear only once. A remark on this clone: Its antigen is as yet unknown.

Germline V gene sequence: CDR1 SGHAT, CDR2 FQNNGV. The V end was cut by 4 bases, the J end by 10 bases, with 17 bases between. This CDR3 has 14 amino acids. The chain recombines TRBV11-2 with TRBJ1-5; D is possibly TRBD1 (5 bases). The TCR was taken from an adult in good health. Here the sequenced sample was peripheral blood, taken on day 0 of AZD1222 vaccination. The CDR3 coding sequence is TGTGCCAGCAGCTCCATCGGGGGTGGGAGACCCCAGCATTTT. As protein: CASSSIGGGRPQHF.